This TCR beta chain is drawn from a study of T cell responses to AZD1222 COVID-19 vaccine. About this clone: Its antigen remains unidentified.

Study-wide results and limits: As reported, nearly half of all spike-specific TCRs target variant regions that are unmutated. At study baseline, merely a handful of AZD1222 recipients were seropositive. Clonal diversity was possibly underestimated, and the donors were mostly white British, with more females. Repertoire sampling happened only post peak T cell response.

TCRdb keeps only in-frame clones here, not all; method: immunoSEQ multiplex PCR. Of 150,000 to 170,000 clones in the sample, roughly nine tenths were seen once. The length of the CDR3 is 15 residues. The germline CDR1 and CDR2 sequences are MNHEY and SVGAGI. The V and J ends lost 5 bases and 3 bases respectively, with 16 bases between them. The origin of this receptor is an adult in good health. The chain recombines TRBV6-5 with TRBJ1-1; D unclear. The sample in question was peripheral blood, obtained on day 0 of AZD1222 vaccination. Written as DNA, the CDR3 is TGTGCCAGCAGTCGCGGCGGCAGGTGGGACACTGAAGCTTTCTTT. Its translation: CASSRGGRWDTEAFF.